This is a list of T cell receptor beta chains from one sample in a study of OX40 agonist ivuxolimab in advanced cancers. TCRdb's copy holds only in-frame clones and misses some; the assay was immunoSEQ multiplex PCR. Of roughly 35,000 clones in the sample, roughly 81% were seen once. Sample: CD4+ or CD8+ T cells sorted from blood, taken in a trial of the OX40 agonist ivuxolimab. Every receptor here comes from an adult with an advanced solid tumor such as melanoma, head and neck, liver or kidney cancer. CDR3s include the opening cysteine and the closing phenylalanine or tryptophan. Fields, in order: V gene, D gene, clone size, J gene, CDR3 DNA, CDR3 protein. D genes are given only for firm matches. Expanded clones get a size class; other rows say once, few or many, or leave the size out.

TRBV28	NA	once	TRBJ1-3	TGTGCCAGCAGTTCCCCCAGGGGATGGCAGGGAAACACCATATATTTT	CASSSPRGWQGNTIYF
TRBV5-8	TRBD1	NA	TRBJ2-5	TGTGCCAGCAGCTTCAGACAGGGGGCGGGGGAGACCCAGTACTTC	CASSFRQGAGETQYF
TRBV10-3	NA	few	TRBJ1-3	TGTGCCATCAGGGACGACTCGACTGGAAACACCATATATTTT	CAIRDDSTGNTIYF
TRBV2	NA	few	TRBJ1-4	TGTGCCAGCAGTGAATATGTGGGAATGGGTGAAAAACTGTTTTTT	CASSEYVGMGEKLFF
TRBV7-9	NA	NA	TRBJ1-1	TGTGCCAGCAGCCTCCCCGGGCGAAACACTGAAGCTTTCTTT	CASSLPGRNTEAFF
TRBV7-2	NA	NA	TRBJ2-2	TGTGCCAGCAGCTTATACCCGAACACCGGGGAGCTGTTTTTT	CASSLYPNTGELFF
TRBV19	NA	NA	TRBJ2-1	TGTGCCAGTAGTATGGGAGGTCGGGGAGCAAAGAATGAGCAGTTCTTC	CASSMGGRGAKNEQFF
TRBV28	NA	NA	TRBJ1-1	TGTGCCAGCAGTCTATATGGACAGAACACTGAAGCTTTCTTT	CASSLYGQNTEAFF
TRBV19	NA	NA	TRBJ2-5	TGTGCCAGTAATCTAAACCGAGAAGAGACCCAGTACTTC	CASNLNREETQYF
TRBV2	NA	few	TRBJ1-3	TGTGCCAGCAGTGGGACAGACCTCCGGGGAAACACCATATATTTT	CASSGTDLRGNTIYF
TRBV2	NA	NA	TRBJ1-4	TGTGCCAGCAGGACGGGTTCAACTAATGAAAAACTGTTTTTT	CASRTGSTNEKLFF
TRBV7-2	NA	few	TRBJ2-7	TGTGCCAGCAGCTCAGCCGGGACACAATACGAGCAGTACTTC	CASSSAGTQYEQYF
TRBV6-5	NA	NA	TRBJ1-2	TGTGCCAGCAGTTACCAGGGATATGGCTACACCTTC	CASSYQGYGYTF
TRBV15	TRBD2	NA	TRBJ2-1	TGTGCCACCAGCAGAGCAAGGGAACCTCTAGCGGTCAGCTCCTACAATGAGCAGTTCTTC	CATSRAREPLAVSSYNEQFF
TRBV9	NA	NA	TRBJ1-1	TGTGCCAGCAGCGTAGTACCGTTGAACACTGAAGCTTTCTTT	CASSVVPLNTEAFF
TRBV5-6	NA	NA	TRBJ2-3	TGTGCCAGCAGCTTGCTGGGGGTGATGGGGCGGAGTAGCACAGATACGCAGTATTTT	CASSLLGVMGRSSTDTQYF
TRBV7-3	NA	NA	TRBJ2-1	TGTGCCAGCAGCTTATTCCACGAGGGGTCTTTTGAGCAGTTCTTC	CASSLFHEGSFEQFF